Listed below are T cell receptor beta chains from one sample, sequenced in a study of molecular identifiers for immune sequencing clone quantification. TCRdb re-derived calls from the PCR reads in MiXCR, one entry per CDR3 protein. The sample contains hundreds of thousands of distinct CDR3 sequences, 25% of which appear only once. Sequencing was done on a sample of naive CD8+ T cells from blood, with Jurkat cell RNA spiked in. The receptors originated from a human donor in good health. Some libraries in this study had Jurkat cell RNA spiked in. Each CDR3 is given with its conserved first and last residue. The D gene is left open where the match is weak. Expanded clones are given a class, and other clones once, few, many or no size at all.

V gene	clone size	D gene	J gene	CDR3 DNA	CDR3 protein
TRBV5-3	few	TRBD2	TRBJ2-5	TGTGCCAGCAGCTTCAGACTAGCGGGAGACCAAGAGACCCAGTACTTC	CASSFRLAGDQETQYF
TRBV6-8	many	NA	TRBJ1-5	TGTGCCAGCAGTTACTCGAACGGGGGGGCGGCAAGAGATCAGCCCCAGCATTTT	CASSYSNGGAARDQPQHF
TRBV24-1	NA	TRBD2	TRBJ2-7	TGTGCCACCAGTGATTTGGCGGGGGTCGAGCAGTACTTC	CATSDLAGVEQYF
TRBV5-6	many	TRBD1	TRBJ2-7	TGTGCCAGCAGCTTGGACCGGGACAGCTCCGAGCAGTACTTC	CASSLDRDSSEQYF
TRBV20-1	many	NA	TRBJ1-1	TGCAGTGCTAGAGTTAAGGGGATGAACACTGAAGCTTTCTTT	CSARVKGMNTEAFF
TRBV2	NA	NA	TRBJ2-2	TGTGCCAGCATAGGGTTAGAAAGATCGAACACCGGGGAGCTGTTTTTT	CASIGLERSNTGELFF
TRBV6-2/TRBV6-3	few	TRBD2	TRBJ2-1	TGTGCCAGCAGTTACTTGGGACTAGCGGGAGATGATGAGCAGTTCTTC	CASSYLGLAGDDEQFF
TRBV6-2/TRBV6-3	NA	TRBD2	TRBJ2-7	TGTGCCAGCAGTTCCTTGACTAGCGGGAGCGGAGAGCAGTACTTC	CASSSLTSGSGEQYF
TRBV29-1	many	NA	TRBJ2-7	TGCAGCGTTGGGGCGGGATACTCCTACGAGCAGTACTTC	CSVGAGYSYEQYF
TRBV4-3	many	TRBD2	TRBJ2-1	TGCGCCAGCAGCCAGGGACTAGCGGGCTACAATGAGCAGTTCTTC	CASSQGLAGYNEQFF
TRBV3-1	NA	TRBD1	TRBJ2-3	TGTGCCAGCAGCCAAATGGACAGGGCTAGCACAGATACGCAGTATTTT	CASSQMDRASTDTQYF
TRBV18	NA	NA	TRBJ1-5	TGTGCCAGCTCAACCAGGGAAGTACCGGTAGGGCAGCCCCAGCATTTT	CASSTREVPVGQPQHF
TRBV5-6	few	NA	TRBJ2-3	TGTGCCAGCAGCTGGCAAGATACGCAGTATTTT	CASSWQDTQYF
TRBV4-1	many	TRBD1	TRBJ2-7	TGCGCCAGCAGCCATGTATCTCAACAGGGGGAGCAGTACTTC	CASSHVSQQGEQYF
TRBV20-1	many	NA	TRBJ2-3	TGCAGTGCCCAAGACCCCGAATATGGTGCAGATACGCAGTATTTT	CSAQDPEYGADTQYF
TRBV11-2	NA	NA	TRBJ1-5	TGTGCCAGCAGCTCTGATCAGGGGCCCCAGCATTTT	CASSSDQGPQHF
TRBV7-9	NA	NA	TRBJ2-7	TGTGCCAGCAGCCCCCCCAGCAGGGTCCACGAGCAGTACTTC	CASSPPSRVHEQYF
TRBV13	few	NA	TRBJ1-1	TGTGCCAGCAGGATGGGCGGTACTGAAGCTTTCTTT	CASRMGGTEAFF
TRBV4-1	NA	TRBD1	TRBJ2-5	TGCGCCAGCAGCCAAGATTGGACAGGGACAGAGACCCAGTACTTC	CASSQDWTGTETQYF
TRBV6-2/TRBV6-3	few	TRBD1	TRBJ2-5	TGTGCCAGCAGAAGCGACAGGGGGGTAGAGACCCAGTACTTC	CASRSDRGVETQYF
TRBV13	NA	TRBD1	TRBJ1-1	TGTGTCAGCAGCCCGCCGACAGGGGGCTTCACTGAAGCTTTCTTT	CVSSPPTGGFTEAFF
TRBV19	NA	NA	TRBJ2-5	TGTGCCAGTAGTGCTCACCCGGGACATTTCCGAGAGACCCAGTACTTC	CASSAHPGHFRETQYF
TRBV4-1	many	NA	TRBJ1-6	TGTGCCAGCAGCTTGGGGCCTAATTCACCCCTCCACTTT	CASSLGPNSPLHF
TRBV27	few	NA	TRBJ1-2	NA	CASSSSQNYGYTF
TRBV2	few	NA	TRBJ1-5	TGTGCCAGCAGTGAAGCTGAGTGGGCCCAGCGGAACCAGCCCCAGCATTTT	CASSEAEWAQRNQPQHF
TRBV7-2	few	NA	TRBJ2-7	TGTGCCAGCGGGGTTGGGACGACACACTACGAGCAGTACTTC	CASGVGTTHYEQYF
TRBV4-3	NA	NA	TRBJ1-4	TGCGCCAGCAGCCAAAGTCCAATCGGGGGCTCTAATGAAGAACTGTTTTTT	CASSQSPIGGSNEELFF
TRBV20-1	few	TRBD1	TRBJ2-1	TGCAGTGCTAGTGGGGACAGGCACTTCGGCAATGAGCAGTTCTTC	CSASGDRHFGNEQFF
TRBV5-1	few	NA	TRBJ2-1	TGCGCCAGCAGCCCCGGGGGTAGCGGATACAATGAGCAGTTCTTC	CASSPGGSGYNEQFF
TRBV7-8	many	TRBD2	TRBJ2-3	TGTGCCAGCAGCTCCGGACTAGCGGTATTGGCAGATACGCAGTATTTT	CASSSGLAVLADTQYF
TRBV7-9	NA	TRBD2	TRBJ2-3	TGTGCCAGCAGCTTAGCAACGGGACTAGCGGGAGGAACCACAGATACGCAGTATTTT	CASSLATGLAGGTTDTQYF
TRBV11-3	few	NA	TRBJ2-1	TGTGCCAGCAGTCAAGGACAGGAGCAGTTCTTC	CASSQGQEQFF
TRBV11-2	NA	NA	TRBJ2-2	TGTGCCAGCAGCCATGGGCCAAGCCCCACCGGGGAGCTGTTTTTT	CASSHGPSPTGELFF
TRBV7-6	few	NA	TRBJ2-4	TGTGCCAGCAGCTTAGCGCTGGGGCAGGGTGGGGACATTCAGTACTTC	CASSLALGQGGDIQYF
TRBV20-1	many	NA	TRBJ2-7	TGCAGTGCTAGGCCCTCGGGCTCCTACGAGCAGTACTTC	CSARPSGSYEQYF
TRBV6-2/TRBV6-3	NA	NA	TRBJ1-1	TGTGCCAGCAGTTGCTCGATTCCCGTTGGGGAAACAGAAGCTTTCTTT	CASSCSIPVGETEAFF
TRBV5-1	few	TRBD2	TRBJ2-1	TGCGCCAGCAGCTTGGAATTCCTTAGCGGGGGAATAGTTGGGTCCTACAATGAGCAGTTCTTC	CASSLEFLSGGIVGSYNEQFF
TRBV7-9	few	TRBD1	TRBJ2-7	TGTGCCAGCAGCTTAGATCCCCCCGGGACAGGGTTCTCCTACGAGCAGTACTTC	CASSLDPPGTGFSYEQYF
TRBV4-1	many	TRBD1	TRBJ2-7	TGCGCCAGCAGCCAAGATTGGACAGGGGGCGACGAGCAGTACTTC	CASSQDWTGGDEQYF
TRBV12-3/TRBV12-4	NA	NA	TRBJ1-5	TGTGCCAGCAGTTTAGTTCTGAGCAATCAGCCCCAGCATTTT	CASSLVLSNQPQHF
TRBV2	few	NA	TRBJ1-3	TGTGCCAGCAGTGAAGCGCCTCTTGACACCATATATTTT	CASSEAPLDTIYF
TRBV2	few	NA	TRBJ2-3	TGTGCCAGCAGTGAATGGAAACCAGGGGTGGGGGGCCGGGACACAGATACGCAGTATTTT	CASSEWKPGVGGRDTDTQYF
TRBV7-9	few	NA	TRBJ2-2	TGTGCCAGCAGCTTAATGACAGTCACCGGGGAGCTGTTTTTT	CASSLMTVTGELFF
TRBV12-3/TRBV12-4	many	NA	TRBJ2-3	TGTGCCAGCAGTTTATACCTCTTCCAAGGGGGCACAGATACGCAGTATTTT	CASSLYLFQGGTDTQYF
TRBV5-1	many	TRBD2	TRBJ2-2	TGCGCCAGCAGCTTGGAGCGGGGGGGCGACACCGGGGAGCTGTTTTTT	CASSLERGGDTGELFF
TRBV29-1	many	NA	TRBJ1-1	TGCAGCGGCGAGATCACTGAAGCTTTCTTT	CSGEITEAFF
TRBV4-1	NA	NA	TRBJ2-5	TGCGCCAGCAGCCAGGTGGGGGGTTTCCAAGAGACCCAGTACTTC	CASSQVGGFQETQYF
TRBV6-1	many	NA	TRBJ2-4	TGTGCCAGCAGTGAATGGAGCTGGTCCGCCAAAAACATTCAGTACTTC	CASSEWSWSAKNIQYF
TRBV7-4	many	NA	TRBJ2-7	TGTGCCAGCAGCGCAAACAGGGCTTTCTGCGAGCAGTACTTC	CASSANRAFCEQYF
TRBV6-6	NA	TRBD1	TRBJ2-1	TGTGCCAGCAGTTACCCGTCCAGTGGGACAGGGAGCAATGAGCAGTTCTTC	CASSYPSSGTGSNEQFF
TRBV6-2/TRBV6-3	NA	TRBD1	TRBJ2-7	TGTGCCAGCAGTTTTAGGAGGACAGGGATCCTCTACGAGCAGTACTTC	CASSFRRTGILYEQYF
TRBV14	many	NA	TRBJ1-2	TGTGCCAGCAGCCAAGAACGAGGATTCTATGGCTACACCTTC	CASSQERGFYGYTF
TRBV28	many	NA	TRBJ1-5	TGTGCCAGCAGCGGACAGTATAGCAATCAGCCCCAGCATTTT	CASSGQYSNQPQHF
TRBV2	NA	TRBD1	TRBJ2-7	TGTGCCAGCAGTGATATCCCCAGGGACAGAAGGAACGAGCAGTACTTC	CASSDIPRDRRNEQYF